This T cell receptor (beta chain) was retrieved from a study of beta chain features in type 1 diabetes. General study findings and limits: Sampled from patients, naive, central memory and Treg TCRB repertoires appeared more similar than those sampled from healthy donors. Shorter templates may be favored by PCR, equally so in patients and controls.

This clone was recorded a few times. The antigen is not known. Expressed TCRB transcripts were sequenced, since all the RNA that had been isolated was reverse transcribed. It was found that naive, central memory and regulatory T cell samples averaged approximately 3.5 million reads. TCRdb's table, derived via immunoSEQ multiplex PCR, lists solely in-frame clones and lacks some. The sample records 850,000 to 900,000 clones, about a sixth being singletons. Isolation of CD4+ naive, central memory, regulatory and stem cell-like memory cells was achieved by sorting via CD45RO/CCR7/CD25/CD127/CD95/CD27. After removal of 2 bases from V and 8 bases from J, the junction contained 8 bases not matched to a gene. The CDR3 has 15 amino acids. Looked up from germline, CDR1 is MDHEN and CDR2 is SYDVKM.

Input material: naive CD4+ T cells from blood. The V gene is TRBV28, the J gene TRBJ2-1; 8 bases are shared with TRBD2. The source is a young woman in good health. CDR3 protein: CASSLVRAGEYEQFF. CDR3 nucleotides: TGTGCCAGCAGTTTAGTCCGAGCGGGAGAGTATGAGCAGTTCTTC.